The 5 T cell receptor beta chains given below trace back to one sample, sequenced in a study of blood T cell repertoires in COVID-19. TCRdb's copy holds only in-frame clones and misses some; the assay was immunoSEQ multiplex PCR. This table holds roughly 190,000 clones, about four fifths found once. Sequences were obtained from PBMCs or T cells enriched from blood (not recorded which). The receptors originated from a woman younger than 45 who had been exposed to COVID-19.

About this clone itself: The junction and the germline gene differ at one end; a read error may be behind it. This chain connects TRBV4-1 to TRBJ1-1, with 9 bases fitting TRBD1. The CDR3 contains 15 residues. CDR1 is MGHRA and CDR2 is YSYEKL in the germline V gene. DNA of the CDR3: TGCGCCCGCAGCCACGACAGGGGGGCGGGTGCTGAAGCTTTCTTT. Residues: CARSHDRGAGAEAFF.

The CDR3 reads CASSVDRQGLILTLWSANQPQHF. In nucleotides, the CDR3 is TGTGCCAGCAGCGTAGATCGGCAGGGATTAATTCTCACTCTGTGGTCGGCCAATCAGCCCCAGCATTTT. V is TRBV9 and J is TRBJ1-5, with D possibly TRBD1 on 5 matching bases. Per germline, CDR1 SGDLS and CDR2 YYNGEE. V lost 0 bases and J lost 3, with 34 bases in between. This CDR3 comprises 23 residues.

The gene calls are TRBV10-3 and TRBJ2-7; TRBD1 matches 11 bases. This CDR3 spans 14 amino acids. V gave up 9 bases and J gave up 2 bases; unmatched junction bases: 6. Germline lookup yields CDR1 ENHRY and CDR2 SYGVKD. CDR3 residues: CAIRTGGSAYEQYF. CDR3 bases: TGTGCCATTAGGACAGGGGGCTCGGCCTACGAGCAGTACTTC.

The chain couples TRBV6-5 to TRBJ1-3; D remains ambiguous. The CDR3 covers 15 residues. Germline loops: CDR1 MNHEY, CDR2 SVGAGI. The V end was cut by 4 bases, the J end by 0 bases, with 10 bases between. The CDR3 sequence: CASSFDASSGNTIYF. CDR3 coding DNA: TGTGCCAGCAGTTTTGACGCTAGCTCTGGAAACACCATATATTTT.

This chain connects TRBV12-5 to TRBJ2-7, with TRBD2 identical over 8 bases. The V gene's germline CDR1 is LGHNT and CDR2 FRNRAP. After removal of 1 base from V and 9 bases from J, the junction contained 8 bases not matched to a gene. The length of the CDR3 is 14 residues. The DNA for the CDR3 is TGTGCTAGTGGTTTGGAACCGGGGGGGTTATGGCAGTACTTC. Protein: CASGLEPGGLWQYF.